Included here is one T cell receptor (beta chain) sequence, with context. This sample was taken from a study of blood T cell repertoires in COVID-19. As for the study in general: Samples representing acute and convalescent COVID-19 were sourced from the United States, Italy and Spain. Nucleic acid was either cDNA or gDNA, and it came from T cells, B-cell-depleted T cells, or PBMCs.

Patients from Seattle were sampled longitudinally, starting during active infection. Authors' methods: Researchers report that nucleated cell counts were estimated from reference gene primer amplification. Clones were sequenced by immunoSEQ multiplex PCR, and TCRdb holds only the in-frame ones, with some missing. D and trimming come from the DNA, and the V and J calls and clone size come from that table. The sample includes about 300,000 clones, around nine tenths of them seen just once. Germline V lookup: CDR1 SGHAT, CDR2 FQNNGV. This CDR3 is built from 15 residues. The V gene lost 2 bases and the J gene lost 4 bases, with 12 bases spanning the gap.

The clonotype was recovered from a woman aged 25 to 39 with COVID-19, enrolled during active disease. V and J are TRBV11-2 and TRBJ2-1, with D maybe TRBD1 (6 bases). The sample was peripheral blood. The CDR3 spells CASSLRRTAYNEQFF. The DNA of the CDR3 is TGTGCCAGCAGCTTAAGGCGGACAGCATACAATGAGCAGTTCTTC.